This T cell receptor (beta chain) was captured in a study of cytotoxic CD8 clonotypes in ibrutinib-treated CLL (dated by TCRdb to about 2021). Some background on the complete study: The cohort had about a dozen relapsed/refractory and 15 treatment-naive patients; some 17 were IGHV unmutated. The response samples were drawn at a median of approximately twelve months into treatment, with a range of roughly 6 to 36 months. Cryopreserved peripheral blood mononuclear cells were obtained prior to treatment, at the time of response, and at either disease progression or sustained remission. Of the 70 to 90 people in the trial, around 25 had longitudinal samples available. Every sample from remission and from progressive disease was obtained while the patients were still on ibrutinib. Responses were partial in roughly 25 patients and complete in 2; after median approximately 5.5 years follow-up, roughly 15 stayed in remission and about twelve progressed. Samples averaged approximately 250,000 productive templates and some 91,000 productive rearrangements. Points the paper makes about the study in general: Baseline clonality exceeded that of age-matched healthy donors and correlated strongly with circulating CD8+ T-cell counts. Public clonotypes were found to be uncommon and were observed to contract or remain stable during treatment; the increase in clonality was shown to reflect expansion of private clonotypes at ibrutinib response. Sampling times were not matched between sustained-remission and progressing patients, and lymph node repertoires were not studied. An increase in clonality was observed at ibrutinib response, with clonality remaining stable during sustained remission and falling back toward baseline at progression.

This clone was observed a handful of times. Its antigen remains undetermined. Per-nucleotide qualities are absent, and no much larger clonotype sits a single base away. Each clonotype received, on average, about 10x coverage in deep resolution sequencing performed on a MiSeq, where the target depth lay between 1 in 1 million and 1 in 200,000 T cells. TCR beta libraries were generated with the immunoSEQ hsTCRB Kit. The authors processed their data as follows. ImmunoSEQ Data Assistant and ImmunoSEQ Analyzer were used for data analysis, and V, D and J genes were assigned according to IMGT definitions. Clonality, which ranges from 0 to 1, was calculated by subtracting the normalized Shannon entropy of productive rearrangement frequencies from one. Only overrepresented clonotypes making up at least 0.05% of each patient's repertoire were included in the public clonotype analysis. Repertoires from 10 to 15 age-matched healthy donors in immuneACCESS were used as clonality controls. Not all clones reach the TCRdb copy of this immuneACCESS table, which keeps in-frame sequences only. Checked studies attribute under half of the gap to unresolved V genes and leave the rest unexplained. Clonal size and the V and J genes are those of that table, whereas D and trimming came from the DNA. For this sample there are around 29,000 clones; about three quarters appear just once. About 53% of the sample goes to the ten largest clones.

The sample's time point, from its label and the paper: roughly 25 months on ibrutinib. For TCR beta library preparation, roughly 2.1 micrograms of genomic DNA were isolated from cryopreserved PBMCs. Longitudinal blood samples from CLL patients on ibrutinib monotherapy were analyzed using high-throughput TCR beta sequencing. The patients took part in an open-label, single-center phase 2 trial of ibrutinib monotherapy. The material was PBMCs, obtained after 24 months of ibrutinib treatment. The TCR originated in a human donor with chronic lymphocytic leukemia.

The nucleotides are TGCAGCGTTGACGTAAGCACCTTC. Translated, it gives CSVDVSTF. This chain is built from TRBV29-1 and TRBJ1-2; the D gene cannot be resolved reliably. The CDR3 covers 8 residues, taking in both the cysteine and the phenylalanine. The DNA shown is the 24-base CDR3, in frame from base 1. In the germline V gene, CDR1 corresponds to SQVTM and CDR2 to ANQGSEA. The junction carries 6 bases between V and J, which are trimmed by 3 bases and 13 bases respectively.